These T cell receptor beta chains were read from a single sample in a study of neurological immune-mediated disorders. TCRdb itself ran the 5' RACE reads through MiXCR, one entry per CDR3 protein. The sample has more than 15,000 distinct CDR3 sequences, 3.5% seen once. Sample: CD8+ T cells from blood. The origin of the receptors is a woman aged 40 to 50 in good health. The CDR3 runs from the conserved cysteine through the conserved F or W. Clone sizes are given selectively: once, few, many, or a class where the clone is expanded.

len	v_gene	abundance	CDR3aa
16	TRBV27	many	CASSPGKRGTYNEQFF
15	TRBV28	many	CASSPSGGRAHEQYF
15	TRBV20-1	many	CSAREKGQGTYGYTF
14	TRBV10-3	many	CAISESWGEYEQYF
14	TRBV5-5	many	CASSPSGSPGELFF
13	TRBV29-1	many	CSVEGGQWYTQYF
16	TRBV14	many	CASSQPPAGVPDTQYF
14	TRBV5-1	many	CASGLRENTGELFF
15	TRBV20-1	many	CSARDFLADTDTQYF
14	TRBV6-1	many	CASSERIEPDEQFF
14	TRBV27	many	CASTIGGAYNEQFF
14	TRBV20-1	many	CSARDPQRRYEQYF
16	TRBV7-2	many	CASSFLEGLGVETQYF
17	TRBV7-8	many	CASSLGRVVSGANVLTF
14	TRBV5-1	-	CAPAGNRRNTEAFF
14	TRBV27	medium-sized	CASSPLIEGQPQHF
14	TRBV29-1	many	CSVEGEGFRNEQFF
14	TRBV5-1	many	CASSTRQGVDEQYF
14	TRBV12-3/TRBV12-4	many	CASSSTGTVYEQYF
13	TRBV27	many	CASSTMGEETQYF
16	TRBV5-1	many	CASSSARDIWTDTQYF
15	TRBV6-5	many	CASSYALNNNSPLHF
14	TRBV14	many	CASSVPGRQETQYF
14	TRBV15	-	CATSSEQGPYEQYF
13	TRBV4-1	many	CASSLRIVTEAFF
14	TRBV6-5	medium-sized	CASSYGTGFYEQYF
16	TRBV7-6	many	CASSLIPNGMNTEAFF
14	TRBV27	many	CASRPGPGRYEQYF
14	TRBV28	many	CASSASGGTYEQYF
13	TRBV6-4	many	CASSDGSTDTQYF
17	TRBV29-1	large	CSVGGGTSSNSYNEQFF
13	TRBV10-3	many	CANRSAGANVLTF
15	TRBV5-5	many	CASSLGGSDYNEQFF
14	TRBV20-1	many	CSAPASGSLYEQYF
15	TRBV15	many	CATSSRRGLGTEAFF
15	TRBV3-1	many	CASSEPTGTTDTQYF
15	TRBV7-2	many	CASSLAGPVLYGYTF
16	TRBV5-5	many	CASSPRATAMNTEAFF
12	TRBV7-9	many	CASSSRNSPLHF
12	TRBV29-1	many	CSTVRTSGTQYF
12	TRBV29-1	many	CSVEEDSYEQYF
14	TRBV5-1	many	CASSLGRGQETQYF
13	TRBV12-3/TRBV12-4	many	CASSLGQGIEQYF
14	TRBV7-9	many	CASSLGRENYGYTF
15	TRBV7-9	many	CASSPRGGKAGELFF
17	TRBV6-5	many	CASSYYGGLAGHNEQFF
14	TRBV4-1	many	CASGPNPGGTEAFF
14	TRBV20-1	many	CSARGYGMGTEAFF